A selection of T cell receptor beta chains follows, all from one sample in a study of cytomegalovirus exposure and HLA in healthy donors. Sequencing was performed with immunoSEQ multiplex PCR; in TCRdb, only in-frame clones are kept and a portion is missing. Of about 140,000 clones in the sample, 70% to 90% were seen once. The sample comprised PBMCs. The receptor set was obtained from a woman in her twenties or thirties in good health and CMV-seronegative. Both conserved end residues are part of each CDR3. A D gene is named only where the DNA matches it firmly. Size is omitted from some rows. Given values are once, few, many or a class for expanded clones.

d_call	clone_size	j_call	v_call	cdr3_nt	cdr3_aa
NA	NA	TRBJ1-1	TRBV6-1	TGTGCCAGCAGTGAATACAGGGCGTTCACTGAAGCTTTCTTT	CASSEYRAFTEAFF
TRBD1	once	TRBJ1-2	TRBV27	TGTGCCAGCAGAGCAGGGGGCGAGCACTATGGCTACACCTTC	CASRAGGEHYGYTF
TRBD1	few	TRBJ2-7	TRBV28	TGTGCCAGCAGCCTTCGGGACAGGGGGAAAGAAGAGCAGTACTTC	CASSLRDRGKEEQYF
TRBD1	NA	TRBJ1-5	TRBV10-1	TGCGCCAGCAGTGGGGACAGGTTTCAGCCCCAGCATTTT	CASSGDRFQPQHF
TRBD1	NA	TRBJ2-7	TRBV7-2	TGTGCCAGCAGCTTAAACAGGGGCGAGCAGTACTTC	CASSLNRGEQYF
TRBD1	NA	TRBJ2-7	TRBV4-3	TGCGCCAGCAGCCAAGATTTGAAACCATACTGGGACAGCTACGAGCAGTACTTC	CASSQDLKPYWDSYEQYF
NA	NA	TRBJ2-7	TRBV4-1	TGCGCCAGCAGCCAAGATTCCGTAGGGGGCTACGAGCAGTACTTC	CASSQDSVGGYEQYF
NA	NA	TRBJ1-5	TRBV7-2	TGTGCCAGCAGCTTACATGGCAATCAGCCCCAGCATTTT	CASSLHGNQPQHF
NA	few	TRBJ1-1	TRBV2	TGTGCCAGCAGTGAAGCATTCTCTGAAGCTTTCTTT	CASSEAFSEAFF
NA	NA	TRBJ2-7	TRBV27	TGTGCCAGCAGTTTGGGGGGTTCGTACCTATACGAGCAGTACTTC	CASSLGGSYLYEQYF
NA	NA	TRBJ2-3	TRBV7-6	TGTGCCAGCAGCTTAGTACAAACCACAGATACGCAGTATTTT	CASSLVQTTDTQYF
TRBD1	once	TRBJ1-4	TRBV7-2	TGTGCCAGCAGCCGCCGGACAGGGGGGGGGAATGAAAAACTGTTTTTT	CASSRRTGGGNEKLFF
NA	NA	TRBJ2-7	TRBV10-3	TGTGCCATCAGTGGTAACAGGGCCCCCTACGAGCAGTACTTC	CAISGNRAPYEQYF
NA	NA	TRBJ1-1	TRBV6-5	TGTGCCAGCAGTTACTCCCCAGGGCTGAACACTGAAGCTTTCTTT	CASSYSPGLNTEAFF
NA	NA	TRBJ1-2	TRBV10-3	TGTGCCATCAGCCCTGACAGGTTAAATGGCTACACCTTC	CAISPDRLNGYTF
TRBD1	NA	TRBJ1-2	TRBV9	TGTGCCAGCAGTAACAGGGGTTCTAACTATGGCTACACCTTC	CASSNRGSNYGYTF
TRBD1	NA	TRBJ2-3	TRBV4-3	TGCGCCAGCAGCCAAGCCGGGACAGGGTCCCCAGATACGCAGTATTTT	CASSQAGTGSPDTQYF
TRBD1	NA	TRBJ1-1	TRBV2	TGTGCCAGCAGGGGAACAGGGGAAAGTGAAGCTTTCTTT	CASRGTGESEAFF
NA	NA	TRBJ2-4	TRBV19	TGTGCCAGTAGTAATCCCGGACAGAGGGCCAAAAACATTCAGTACTTC	CASSNPGQRAKNIQYF
NA	NA	TRBJ2-4	TRBV5-6	TGTGCCAGCGGCGTTGGAGGGGGCCGGAACATTCAGTACTTC	CASGVGGGRNIQYF
NA	NA	TRBJ1-2	TRBV6-5	TGTGCCAGCAGTTACGGACTCAACTATGGCTACACCTTC	CASSYGLNYGYTF
NA	NA	TRBJ1-6	TRBV7-9	TGTGCCAGCAGCGACACAGGGAGCTCCTATAATTCACCCCTCCACTTT	CASSDTGSSYNSPLHF
NA	NA	TRBJ2-1	TRBV27	TGTGCCAGCAGTCCCACGACTCTTCGGTTCTACAATGAGCAGTTCTTC	CASSPTTLRFYNEQFF
TRBD1	NA	TRBJ1-6	TRBV27	TGTGCCAGCAGCGAAGGGGGACAGGGCTTTTCTCTAGAATCACCCCTCCACTTT	CASSEGGQGFSLESPLHF
NA	once	TRBJ2-5	TRBV25-1	TGTGCCAGCAGTGAATATTACAGGGAAGAGACCCAGTACTTC	CASSEYYREETQYF
TRBD1	NA	TRBJ1-6	TRBV6-6	TGTGCCAGCAGTTCGCAGGGGGCTCGAAATTCACCCCTCCACTTT	CASSSQGARNSPLHF
TRBD1	NA	TRBJ1-1	TRBV6-5	TGTGCCAGCAGTACGGGACAGGTGTTGAACACTGAAGCTTTCTTT	CASSTGQVLNTEAFF
NA	NA	TRBJ1-2	TRBV9	TGTGCCAGCAGCGTAGACAGCTATGGCTACACCTTC	CASSVDSYGYTF
NA	NA	TRBJ2-7	TRBV27	TGTGCCAGCAGTAAACAGGGATTAGGATACGAGCAGTACTTC	CASSKQGLGYEQYF
TRBD2	NA	TRBJ2-7	TRBV27	TGTGCCAGCAGTATAGAAAAGGGACTAGCGGGGTACGAGCAGTACTTC	CASSIEKGLAGYEQYF
TRBD2	NA	TRBJ2-3	TRBV7-9	TGTGCCAGCACCCCCGGGGGGGCAGATACGCAGTATTTT	CASTPGGADTQYF
TRBD1	NA	TRBJ1-2	TRBV19	TGTGCCAGTAGCGGGACAGGGCATGGCTACACCTTC	CASSGTGHGYTF
NA	NA	TRBJ1-4	TRBV28	TGTGCCAGCAGTTCACGGACAGCTGGGGAAAAACTGTTTTTT	CASSSRTAGEKLFF